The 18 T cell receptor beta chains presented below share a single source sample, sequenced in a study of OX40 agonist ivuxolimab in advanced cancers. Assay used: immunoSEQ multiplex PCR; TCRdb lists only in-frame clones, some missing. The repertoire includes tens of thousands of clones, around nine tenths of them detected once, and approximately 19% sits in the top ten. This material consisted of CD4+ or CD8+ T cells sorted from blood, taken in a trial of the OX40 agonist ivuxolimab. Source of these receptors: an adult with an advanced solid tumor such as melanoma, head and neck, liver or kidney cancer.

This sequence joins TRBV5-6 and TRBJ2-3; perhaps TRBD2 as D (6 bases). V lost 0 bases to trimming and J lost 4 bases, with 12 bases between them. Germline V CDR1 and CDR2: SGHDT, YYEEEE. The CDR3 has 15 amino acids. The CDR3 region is CASSLAPGLSDTQYF. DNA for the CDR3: TGTGCCAGCAGCTTGGCCCCGGGACTGTCAGATACGCAGTATTTT.

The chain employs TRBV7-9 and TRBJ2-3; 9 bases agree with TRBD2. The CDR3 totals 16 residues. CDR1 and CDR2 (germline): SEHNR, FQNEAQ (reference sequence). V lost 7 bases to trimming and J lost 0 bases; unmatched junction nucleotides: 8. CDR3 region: CASIATSGRSTDTQYF. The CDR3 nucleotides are TGTGCCAGCATCGCGACTAGCGGCCGTAGCACAGATACGCAGTATTTT.

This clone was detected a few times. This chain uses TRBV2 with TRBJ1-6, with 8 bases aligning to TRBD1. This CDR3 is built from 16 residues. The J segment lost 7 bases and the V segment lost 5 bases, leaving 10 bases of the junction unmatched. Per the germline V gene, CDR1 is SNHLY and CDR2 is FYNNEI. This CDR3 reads CASSTRTGSGNSPLHF. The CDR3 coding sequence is TGTGCCAGCAGTACCCGGACAGGGTCTGGGAATTCACCCCTCCACTTT. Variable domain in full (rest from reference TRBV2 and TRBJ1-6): EPEVTQTPSHQVTQMGQEVILRCVPISNHLYFYWYRQILGQKVEFLVSFYNNEISEKSEIFDDQFSVERPDGSNFTLKIRSTKLEDSAMYFCASSTRTGSGNSPLHFGNGTRLTVT.

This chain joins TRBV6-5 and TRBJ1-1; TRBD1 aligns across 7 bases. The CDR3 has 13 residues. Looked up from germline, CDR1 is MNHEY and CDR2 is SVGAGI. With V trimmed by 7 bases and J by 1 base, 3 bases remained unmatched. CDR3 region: CASKTGTNTEAFF. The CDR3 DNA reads TGTGCCAGCAAGACAGGGACGAACACTGAAGCTTTCTTT.

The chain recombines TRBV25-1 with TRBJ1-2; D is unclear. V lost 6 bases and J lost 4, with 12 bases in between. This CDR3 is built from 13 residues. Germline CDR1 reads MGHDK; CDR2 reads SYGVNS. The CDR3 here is CASSVPGIYGYTF. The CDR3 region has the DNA TGTGCCAGCAGCGTTCCGGGAATCTATGGCTACACCTTC.

CDR3 nucleotides: TGTGCCAGCAGTGAAGCGGTGGGACTAGCGGAAATCTACAATGAGCAGTTCTTC. Translating gives CASSEAVGLAEIYNEQFF. The chain couples TRBV6-1 to TRBJ2-1; 11 positions match TRBD2. The germline CDR1 and CDR2 sequences are MNHNS and SASEGT. With V trimmed by 0 bases and J by 3 bases, 7 bases remained unmatched. This CDR3 contains 18 residues.

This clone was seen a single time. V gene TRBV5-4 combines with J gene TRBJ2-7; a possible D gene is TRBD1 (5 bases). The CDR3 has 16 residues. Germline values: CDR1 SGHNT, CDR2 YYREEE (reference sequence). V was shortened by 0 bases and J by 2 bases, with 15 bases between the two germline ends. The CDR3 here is CASSLGVPGLAYEQYF. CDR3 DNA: TGTGCCAGCAGCTTGGGTGTCCCAGGGTTGGCCTACGAGCAGTACTTC.

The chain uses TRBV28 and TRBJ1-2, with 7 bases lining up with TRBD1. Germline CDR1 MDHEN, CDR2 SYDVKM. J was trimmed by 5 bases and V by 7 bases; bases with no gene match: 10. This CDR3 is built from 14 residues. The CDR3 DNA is TGTGCCAGCAAAGGGACAGTGGGTTGGTATGGCTACACCTTC. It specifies CASKGTVGWYGYTF.

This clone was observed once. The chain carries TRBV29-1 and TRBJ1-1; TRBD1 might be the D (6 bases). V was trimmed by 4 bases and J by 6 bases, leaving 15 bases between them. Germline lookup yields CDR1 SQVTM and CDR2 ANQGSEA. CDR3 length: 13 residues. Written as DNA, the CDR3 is TGCAGCGTTGGTGGGGGGGCGGCCGCTGAAGCTTTCTTT. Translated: CSVGGGAAAEAFF.

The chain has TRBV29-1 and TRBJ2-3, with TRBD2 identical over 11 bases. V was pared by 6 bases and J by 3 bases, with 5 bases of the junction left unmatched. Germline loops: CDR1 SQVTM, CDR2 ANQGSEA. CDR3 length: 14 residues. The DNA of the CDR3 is TGCAGCGTACTAGCGGGGGCCTCAACAGATACGCAGTATTTT. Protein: CSVLAGASTDTQYF.

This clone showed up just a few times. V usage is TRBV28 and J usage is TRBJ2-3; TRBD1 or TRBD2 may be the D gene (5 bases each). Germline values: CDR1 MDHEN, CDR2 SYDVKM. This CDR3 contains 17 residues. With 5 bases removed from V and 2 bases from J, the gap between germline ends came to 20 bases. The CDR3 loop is CASSPPPGQRVTDTQYF. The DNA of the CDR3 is TGTGCCAGCAGTCCTCCTCCGGGGCAGCGAGTCACAGATACGCAGTATTTT. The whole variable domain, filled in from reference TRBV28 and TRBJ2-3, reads DVKVTQSSRYLVKRTGEKVFLECVQDMDHENMFWYRQDPGLGLRLIYFSYDVKMKEKGDIPEGYSVSREKKERFSLILESASTNQTSMYLCASSPPPGQRVTDTQYFGPGTRLTVL.

As DNA, the CDR3 is TGTGCCAGCAGTTGGGCTGGAACAAACACAGATACGCAGTATTTT. Translation gives CASSWAGTNTDTQYF. The chain links TRBV6-5 to TRBJ2-3; no reliable D call. Trimming removed 4 bases at V and 2 bases at J, with 13 bases between. There are 15 residues in the CDR3. Germline CDR1 is MNHEY and CDR2 is SVGAGI.

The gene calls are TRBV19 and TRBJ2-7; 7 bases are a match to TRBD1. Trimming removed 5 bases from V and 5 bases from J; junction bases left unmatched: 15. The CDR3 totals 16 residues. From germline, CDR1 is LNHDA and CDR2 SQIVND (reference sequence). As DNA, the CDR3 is TGTGCCAGTAGTCCCCAAACGGGACAGAAGAGGAACGAGCAGTACTTC. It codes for CASSPQTGQKRNEQYF. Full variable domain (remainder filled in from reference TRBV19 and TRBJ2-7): DGGITQSPKYLFRKEGQNVTLSCEQNLNHDAMYWYRQDPGQGLRLIYYSQIVNDFQKGDIAEGYSVSREKKESFPLTVTSAQKNPTAFYLCASSPQTGQKRNEQYFGPGTRLTVT.

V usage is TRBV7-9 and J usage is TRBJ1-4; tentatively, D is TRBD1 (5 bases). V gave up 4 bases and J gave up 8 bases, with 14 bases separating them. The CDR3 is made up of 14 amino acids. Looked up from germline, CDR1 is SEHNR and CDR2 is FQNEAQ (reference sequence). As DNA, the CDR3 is TGTGCCAGCAGCTCCGGGACGGCCGGCGAAAAACTGTTTTTT. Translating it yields CASSSGTAGEKLFF.

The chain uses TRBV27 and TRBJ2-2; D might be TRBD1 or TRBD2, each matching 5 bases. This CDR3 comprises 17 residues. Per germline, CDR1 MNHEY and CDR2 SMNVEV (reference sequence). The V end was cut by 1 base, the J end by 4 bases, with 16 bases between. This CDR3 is CASSLYGGGQGTGELFF. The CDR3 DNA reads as TGTGCCAGCAGTTTATATGGGGGTGGGCAGGGCACCGGGGAGCTGTTTTTT.

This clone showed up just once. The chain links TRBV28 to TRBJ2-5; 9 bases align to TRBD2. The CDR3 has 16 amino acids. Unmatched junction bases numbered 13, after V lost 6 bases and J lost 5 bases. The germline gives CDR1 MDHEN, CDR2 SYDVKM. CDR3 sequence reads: CASSTYGTSLFETQYF. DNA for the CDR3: TGTGCCAGCAGCACTTACGGGACTAGCTTGTTTGAGACCCAGTACTTC.

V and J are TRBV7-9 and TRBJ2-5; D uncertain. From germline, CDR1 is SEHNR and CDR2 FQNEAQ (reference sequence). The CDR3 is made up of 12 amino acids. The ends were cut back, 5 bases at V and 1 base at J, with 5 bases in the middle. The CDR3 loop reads CASSPSQETQYF. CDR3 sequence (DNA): TGTGCCAGCAGCCCCTCCCAAGAGACCCAGTACTTC.

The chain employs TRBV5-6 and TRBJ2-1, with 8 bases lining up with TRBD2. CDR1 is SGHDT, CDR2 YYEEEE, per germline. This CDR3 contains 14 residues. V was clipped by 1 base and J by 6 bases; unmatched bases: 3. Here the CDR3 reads CASSLSGLANEQFF. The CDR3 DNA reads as TGTGCCAGCAGCTTGTCCGGACTAGCCAATGAGCAGTTCTTC.